The 10 T cell receptor beta chains given below trace back to one sample, sequenced in a study of blood T cells in healthy people across ages (dated by TCRdb to 2014 to 2015). Libraries were made using 5' RACE. Sequencing was performed on an Illumina HiSeq 2500. A second PCR of roughly 7 to 11 cycles was performed with a sample-barcoded 5' primer and a J-beta primer mix. TCRdb redid the processing of the public reads, applying fastp at Q25 and MiXCR, and retained in-frame beta chains. Entries that share a CDR3 protein sequence are merged under the most common genes and DNA. The sample yields around 1,500,000 distinct CDR3 sequences; 28% were counted once. The ten largest clones represent approximately 7.7% of the sample. Source material: blood. The receptor source for this set is a woman aged 25 to 39 in good health.

Comments on this clonotype: A single base separates this from a much larger clone, so it may be a read error. CDR3 region: CVTSDLSLAGTSSYNEQFF. CDR3 nucleotide sequence: TGTGTCACCAGTGATTTAAGCCTAGCGGGGACCTCCTCCTACAATGAGCAGTTCTTC. This chain uses TRBV24-1 with TRBJ2-1; 9 positions match TRBD2. CDR1 KGHDR and CDR2 SFDVKD come from the germline V gene. The CDR3 totals 19 residues.

This clonotype was counted ten times or more. This rearrangement joins TRBV12-3 or TRBV12-4 to TRBJ2-7; 9 bases match TRBD1. The CDR3 extends over 14 amino acids. Trimming took 5 bases from V and 3 from J; bases not matched to a gene: 5. CDR3 coding DNA: TGTGCCAGCAGTACCTCGGACAGGGGCTACGAGCAGTACTTC. Protein product: CASSTSDRGYEQYF.

The chain couples TRBV3-1 to TRBJ2-1; TRBD1 or TRBD2 may be the D gene (5 bases each). The CDR3 is made up of 15 amino acids. The germline gives CDR1 LGHDT, CDR2 YNNKEL (reference sequence). V lost 1 base, J lost 7 bases, and 14 bases lay in between. CDR3 sequence: CASSQVGRNRNEQFF. Here the CDR3 DNA reads TGTGCCAGCAGCCAAGTGGGACGGAATAGGAATGAGCAGTTCTTC.

The genes are TRBV12-3 or TRBV12-4 and TRBJ1-5; unclear D gene. The CDR3 totals 13 residues. Trimming stripped 8 bases from V and 5 bases from J, with 13 bases between. CDR3 sequence (DNA): TGTGCCAGCGCCCAGGCGGCTCATCAGCCCCAGCATTTT. This gives the protein CASAQAAHQPQHF.

The V call is TRBV9, the J call TRBJ1-5, with D tentatively TRBD1 (5 bases). The CDR3 has 14 residues. Germline V gene data show CDR1 as SGDLS and CDR2 as YYNGEE. Deletions cut 4 bases from V and 5 bases from J, with 13 bases between. The CDR3 region is CASSPNVGDQPQHF. CDR3 DNA sequence: TGTGCCAGCAGCCCAAACGTAGGGGATCAGCCCCAGCATTTT.

This clonotype has a count of ten or more. The chain recombines TRBV4-1 with TRBJ2-1; the D gene is possibly TRBD2 (6 bases). Between the trimmed V and J ends, which lost 0 bases and 3 bases, there was a span of 15 bases. This CDR3 comprises 17 residues. Germline V gene data show CDR1 as MGHRA and CDR2 as YSYEKL. CDR3 loop: CASSQDRLVAVYNEQFF. As DNA, the CDR3 is TGCGCCAGCAGCCAAGATCGGTTAGTAGCGGTCTACAATGAGCAGTTCTTC.

The chain links TRBV11-3 to TRBJ2-2; TRBD1 matches 7 bases. The CDR3 spans 18 residues. Trimming removed 1 base from V and 6 bases from J; junction bases left unmatched: 14. CDR1 SGHNT and CDR2 YENEEA come from the germline V gene. The CDR3 nucleotides read TGTGCCAGCAGCTTAGTGGTGAGGGGACAGAACAGACCCGGGGAGCTGTTTTTT. Protein sequence: CASSLVVRGQNRPGELFF.

CDR3 loop: CAWSTAPNRAQGYTF. Written as DNA, the CDR3 is TGTGCCTGGAGTACGGCCCCAAACAGGGCCCAGGGCTACACCTTC. The J gene is TRBJ1-2, the V gene TRBV30; perhaps TRBD1 as D (6 bases). This CDR3 is 15 amino acids long. The V end was cut by 2 bases, the J end by 8 bases, with 21 bases between. Germline V CDR1 and CDR2: GTSNPN, SVGIG (reference sequence).

Points on this clonotype: This sequence may be a read error, since a much larger clone differs from it by one base. This chain uses TRBV5-1 with TRBJ2-4; D uncertain. V lost 9 bases and J lost 13, with 20 bases in between. Germline V gene data show CDR1 as SGHRS and CDR2 as YFSETQ. The CDR3 runs 12 residues. The DNA of the CDR3 is TGCGCCACCTCCCCTTACGGCAATGAGCAGTACTTC. It is translated as CATSPYGNEQYF. Variable domain in full (rest from reference TRBV5-1 and TRBJ2-4): KAGVTQTPRYLIKTRGQQVTLSCSPISGHRSVSWYQQTPGQGLQFLFEYFSETQRNKGNFPGRFSGRQFSNSRSEMNVSTLELGDSALYLCATSPYGNEQYFGAGTRLSVL.

V gene TRBV9 combines with J gene TRBJ2-5; 7 positions agree with TRBD2. The V gene's germline CDR1 is SGDLS and CDR2 YYNGEE. This CDR3 contains 15 residues. V lost 0 bases and J lost 11; bases outside the gene matches: 13. The CDR3 coding sequence is TGTGCCAGCAGCGTAGTTAATCGGGTAGGGCGGGAGCAGTACTTC. This sequence encodes CASSVVNRVGREQYF.